The entry below describes one T cell receptor (beta chain). Its binding antigen is unknown. No qualities accompany the bases; no much larger clone lies one base away. In Seattle, one collaborating source enrolled patients while the infection was active and tracked those patients longitudinally over the course of disease. Whole blood was collected in K2EDTA tubes by collaborating institutions according to the institutions' own protocols. For TCRbeta analysis, collaborators shipped samples as frozen whole blood, isolated PBMCs, or DNA extracted from either of those sample types. This entry is derived from a study of blood T cell repertoires in COVID-19 (dated by TCRdb to the early 2020s). In terms of the full investigation: The collaborator samples originated in the United States, Italy and Spain and spanned the acute and convalescent phases of COVID-19. The prospective study material was composed of cDNA or gDNA derived from T cells, B-cell-depleted T cells, or PBMCs. Subjects who had been exposed to COVID-19, were actively infected with it, or had recovered from it provided the deeply sampled blood TCRbeta repertoires that made up the dataset. A freely available public database, intended as a resource for researchers studying the immune response to SARS-CoV-2, is where the repertoires were released. Samples came from the ongoing ImmuneRACE study (first 160 participants) plus 1,254 subjects from 6 global collaborators. The sample metadata nearly always contained a de-identified subject ID, COVID-19 status, age in years and sex. Where available, HLA class I and class II types were taken from metadata supplied by the sample provider and were not determined by assay-based typing.

Paper-wide results and their limitations: Clinical and demographic metadata were provided uncurated, with the amount varying by source and participant.

TCRbeta CDR3 regions were amplified from genomic DNA by means of the immunoSEQ Assay, a bias-controlled multiplex PCR. In the authors' own workflow: The number of nucleated cells in each sample was estimated by amplification of reference gene primers within the assay. To quantify the absolute abundance of each unique TCRbeta CDR3 rearrangement, sequence reads were collapsed and filtered. For each sample, productive Simpson clonality was calculated as the square root of Simpson's diversity index over productive rearrangements. TCRdb carries this immuneACCESS record with in-frame sequences only. Its versions omit some clonotypes, under half of them owing to an unresolved V gene in the studies checked, with the rest unexplained. V, J and clone size reflect that table, while D and trimming were determined from the DNA. Recorded for this sample are over 150,000 clones; roughly 83% of them occurred a single time. Over 10% of the sample lies in the top ten.

The sequenced sample consisted of peripheral blood. The TCR originated in an older woman with COVID-19, enrolled during active disease.

For the CDR3, the sequence is CASSQFGDGDGYTF. The DNA is TGTGCCAGCAGCCAATTTGGAGATGGAGATGGCTACACCTTC. The chain links TRBV3-1 (or the pseudogene TRBV3-2) with TRBJ1-2; there is no confident call for the D gene. Reading the germline V gene (reference sequence) gives CDR1 LGHDT and CDR2 YNNKEL. V lost 2 bases and J lost 6 bases; the stretch between them is 13 bases long. The CDR3 spans 14 residues, from the cysteine through the phenylalanine. The DNA shown is the 42-base CDR3, in frame from base 1.